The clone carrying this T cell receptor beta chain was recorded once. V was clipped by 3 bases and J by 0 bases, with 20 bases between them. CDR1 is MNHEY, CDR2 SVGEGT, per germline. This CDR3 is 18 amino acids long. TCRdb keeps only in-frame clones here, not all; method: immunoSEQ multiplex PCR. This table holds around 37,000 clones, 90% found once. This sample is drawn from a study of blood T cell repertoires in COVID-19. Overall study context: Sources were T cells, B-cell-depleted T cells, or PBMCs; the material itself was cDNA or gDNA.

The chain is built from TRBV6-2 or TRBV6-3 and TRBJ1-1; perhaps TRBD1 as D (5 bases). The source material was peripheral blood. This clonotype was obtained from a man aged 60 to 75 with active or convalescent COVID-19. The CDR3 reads CASSYPAGKSPMNTEAFF. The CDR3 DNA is TGTGCCAGCAGTTATCCAGCAGGGAAGTCCCCGATGAACACTGAAGCTTTCTTT.